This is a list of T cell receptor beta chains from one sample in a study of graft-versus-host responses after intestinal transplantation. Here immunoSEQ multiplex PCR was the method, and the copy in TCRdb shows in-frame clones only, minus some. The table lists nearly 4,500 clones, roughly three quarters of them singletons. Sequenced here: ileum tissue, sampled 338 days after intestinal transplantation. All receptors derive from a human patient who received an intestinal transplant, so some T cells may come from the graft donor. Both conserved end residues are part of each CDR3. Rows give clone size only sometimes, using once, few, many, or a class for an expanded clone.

CDR3 protein: CASRFLVGNEQFF
V gene: TRBV5-1
clone size: -

CDR3 protein: CASSLYPIKHTDTQYF
V gene: TRBV7-9
clone size: -

CDR3 protein: CSARGGQGPYEQYF
V gene: TRBV29-1
clone size: -

CDR3 protein: CASSLRLSTGELFF
V gene: TRBV28
clone size: few

CDR3 protein: CASLARSYEQYF
V gene: TRBV28
clone size: large

CDR3 protein: CASSPGLGRTDTQYF
V gene: TRBV5-6
clone size: -

CDR3 protein: CASSLWDQGANYGYTF
V gene: TRBV28
clone size: -

CDR3 protein: CAISRDDQGREAFF
V gene: TRBV10-3
clone size: few

CDR3 protein: CASSQEWGEARSNQPQHF
V gene: TRBV7-8
clone size: -

CDR3 protein: CASSPEVRTDTQYF
V gene: TRBV18
clone size: -

CDR3 protein: CASSLAGLAEYNEQFF
V gene: TRBV7-8
clone size: -

CDR3 protein: CAISDTQGSLETQYF
V gene: TRBV10-3
clone size: -

CDR3 protein: CASSLVLPLAKNIQYF
V gene: TRBV7-9
clone size: few

CDR3 protein: CASSDPGGTGDSGANVLTF
V gene: TRBV6-1
clone size: -

CDR3 protein: CASSSGLAGDTDTQYF
V gene: TRBV5-8
clone size: -

CDR3 protein: CASTGRLASSTDTQYF
V gene: TRBV11-2
clone size: -

CDR3 protein: CASSSRGEGTEAFF
V gene: TRBV6-5
clone size: -

CDR3 protein: CASKTISGSMETQYF
V gene: TRBV27
clone size: -

CDR3 protein: CASSQDRDRGEKLFF
V gene: TRBV4-1
clone size: few

CDR3 protein: CASSYEAYSYEQYF
V gene: TRBV6-5
clone size: -

CDR3 protein: CATSATPSRVFTDTQYF
V gene: TRBV15
clone size: -

CDR3 protein: CASSRRDRAQGYTF
V gene: TRBV7-2
clone size: few

CDR3 protein: CASSLAFSGRARDIQYF
V gene: TRBV11-2
clone size: -

CDR3 protein: CSVRSTGADEAFF
V gene: TRBV29-1
clone size: -

CDR3 protein: CASSKGTSTQETQYF
V gene: TRBV2
clone size: few

CDR3 protein: CASSNTGGGNTIYF
V gene: TRBV11-2
clone size: -

CDR3 protein: CAINRQGQGDTQYF
V gene: TRBV6-6
clone size: -

CDR3 protein: CATSRGGGGPSSYEQYF
V gene: TRBV15
clone size: -

CDR3 protein: CSGTTGGRTDTQYF
V gene: TRBV29-1
clone size: -

CDR3 protein: CASSEGGTGTNGYTF
V gene: TRBV28
clone size: -

CDR3 protein: CASSPPDSLSYNEQFF
V gene: TRBV18
clone size: -

CDR3 protein: CASSLVAGSYEQYF
V gene: TRBV11-3
clone size: -

CDR3 protein: CASSRGGAAGPEQYF
V gene: TRBV5-5
clone size: -

CDR3 protein: CASSLGTVMNTEAFF
V gene: TRBV5-5
clone size: few

CDR3 protein: CASTRDRGLYDYGYTF
V gene: TRBV2
clone size: once

CDR3 protein: CASSGTGGYEQYF
V gene: TRBV18
clone size: -

CDR3 protein: CASSLERVREQYF
V gene: TRBV5-4
clone size: -

CDR3 protein: CASSQGRGAYEQYF
V gene: TRBV4-1
clone size: -

CDR3 protein: CASTGAGELFF
V gene: TRBV2
clone size: few

CDR3 protein: CASSLGEAGANVLTF
V gene: TRBV6-5
clone size: -

CDR3 protein: CASSEVRSGEKLFF
V gene: TRBV9
clone size: -

CDR3 protein: CASSRTDVMNTEAFF
V gene: TRBV19
clone size: once

CDR3 protein: CASSHDRGQSPLHF
V gene: TRBV14
clone size: few

CDR3 protein: CASSPPSSPYEQYF
V gene: TRBV18
clone size: once

CDR3 protein: CASSPPGGGSYEQYF
V gene: TRBV18
clone size: -

CDR3 protein: CASSLQGAGTPLHF
V gene: TRBV5-1
clone size: -

CDR3 protein: CASSSLPTGTDTQYF
V gene: TRBV7-3
clone size: -

CDR3 protein: CASSSSGTGGAVEQYF
V gene: TRBV28
clone size: -

CDR3 protein: CASSQQSFSGNTIYF
V gene: TRBV7-2
clone size: -

CDR3 protein: CASSLSDRAPNNEQFF
V gene: TRBV6-6
clone size: -

CDR3 protein: CASREARGWTNQDTDTQYF
V gene: TRBV2
clone size: -

CDR3 protein: CASSTRRQGSGELFF
V gene: TRBV4-1
clone size: medium-sized

CDR3 protein: CAARSSGGRWETQYF
V gene: TRBV6-1
clone size: -

CDR3 protein: CASIPAGSGNTIYF
V gene: TRBV6-5
clone size: -

CDR3 protein: CASSRQGNYEQYF
V gene: TRBV27
clone size: -

CDR3 protein: CASSLGSGASEQFF
V gene: TRBV5-1
clone size: -